This T cell receptor beta chain was profiled in a study of cytomegalovirus exposure and HLA in healthy donors. Study summary: Researchers found that roughly 81% of over 350 genotyped donors fell within the Caucasian-associated ancestry cluster.

In the PCR, 60 Vbeta and 13 Jbeta primers were used. The table came from immunoSEQ multiplex PCR; TCRdb's copy has only in-frame clones and leaves some out. This sample contains approximately 140,000 clones. Notes on this clone: Antigen unknown.

General observations from the study: A missense DCLRE1C variant was associated with V- and J-gene trimming of TCR beta chains in a later analysis, and an independent cohort replicated the association. Most TCR sequences proved rare, with some public TCRs found in many donors. The study assumed roughly uniform donor sequencing depth for presence/absence analyses.

The CDR3 runs 14 residues. Looked up from germline, CDR1 is SGHRS and CDR2 is YFSETQ. V was pared by 5 bases and J by 2 bases, with 11 bases between. V and J are TRBV5-1 and TRBJ2-1; the D is unclear. The clonotype originates from a man aged 35 to 55 in good health and CMV-seronegative. The sample consisted of PBMCs. The CDR3 nucleotides read TGCGCCAGCAGTCAGGCAGACCCCTACAATGAGCAGTTCTTC. Amino acids: CASSQADPYNEQFF.